A selection of T cell receptor beta chains follows, all from one sample in a study of blood T cell repertoires in COVID-19. Profiled with immunoSEQ multiplex PCR; TCRdb holds only in-frame clones, not every one. The data contain some 220,000 clones, 75% to 90% of them singletons. Material for sequencing was peripheral blood. Receptors were obtained from a woman in her 70s with COVID-19, enrolled during active disease. Each CDR3 is given with its conserved first and last residue. D genes are given only for firm matches. Only some rows state a clone size, as once, few, many or a class for expanded clones.

v_call,d_call,j_call,clone_size,cdr3_length,cdr3_nt,cdr3_aa
TRBV5-1,TRBD1,TRBJ2-3,.,18,TGCGCCAGCAGCTTGGACCCCATGGGACAGGGTGGGACAGATACGCAGTATTTT,CASSLDPMGQGGTDTQYF
TRBV28,.,TRBJ1-6,few,14,TGTGCCAGCAGTTTATTACAGCCGGGGTCACCCCTCCACTTT,CASSLLQPGSPLHF
TRBV5-8,TRBD1,TRBJ2-1,.,11,TGTGCCAGCAGCCTAGCGGGACAGGGGGTCTTC,CASSLAGQGVF
TRBV30,TRBD1,TRBJ1-4,.,14,TGTGCCTCCGGGACAGGTGTAACTAATGAAAAACTGTTTTTT,CASGTGVTNEKLFF
TRBV5-5,TRBD2,TRBJ2-1,.,14,TGTGCCAGCAGCGGGACTAGCGGGAGTACTGAGCAGTTCTTC,CASSGTSGSTEQFF
TRBV24-1,TRBD1,TRBJ2-3,few,13,TGTGCCACCAGTGATAACAGGGGAGAGCCGCAGTATTTT,CATSDNRGEPQYF
TRBV28,TRBD1,TRBJ1-4,.,15,TGTGCCAGCAGTTCCCGGGACAGGAAAAATGAAAAACTGTTTTTT,CASSSRDRKNEKLFF
TRBV6-6,.,TRBJ2-2,.,14,TGTGCCAGCAGGCTAGCGCGGAACACCGGGGAGCTGTTTTTT,CASRLARNTGELFF
TRBV6-1,.,TRBJ1-3,.,16,TGTGCCAGCAGTGACCAGGGCCTCAGCTCTGGAAACACCATATATTTT,CASSDQGLSSGNTIYF
TRBV5-6,TRBD1,TRBJ1-1,.,14,TGTGCCAGCAGCGGGGACAGGGGTTGGACTGAAGCTTTCTTT,CASSGDRGWTEAFF
TRBV19,TRBD2,TRBJ2-4,.,17,TGTGCCAGTAGTATAGATTTCGGGGGGGCAACCAAAAACATTCAGTACTTC,CASSIDFGGATKNIQYF
TRBV27,TRBD1,TRBJ1-2,.,15,TGTGCCAGCAGTCCCCGACAGGGCAGTTCCTATGGCTACACCTTC,CASSPRQGSSYGYTF
TRBV10-3,TRBD1,TRBJ2-3,.,17,TGTGCCATCAGTGGCTTGACAGGGGGCCAGGGCGAGGATACGCAGTATTTT,CAISGLTGGQGEDTQYF
TRBV28,.,TRBJ2-7,.,15,TGTGCCAGCAGTTACCAAGGAGGGAGCCCTCGCGAGCAGTACTTC,CASSYQGGSPREQYF
TRBV24-1,.,TRBJ2-1,once,14,TGTGCCACCAGTGACCGACAGCGGGTAAATGAGCAGTTCTTC,CATSDRQRVNEQFF
TRBV11-2,.,TRBJ2-3,.,14,TGTGCCAGCAGCTTAGTAGTGGGAGCAGATACGCAGTATTTT,CASSLVVGADTQYF
TRBV2,.,TRBJ1-5,.,14,TGTGCCAGCAGTCTACAGGGTAGGGATCAGCCCCAGCATTTT,CASSLQGRDQPQHF
TRBV7-9,TRBD2,TRBJ2-7,few,14,TGTGCCAGCACCCCAGCGGGAGGGCCTTACGAGCAGTACTTC,CASTPAGGPYEQYF
TRBV19,TRBD2,TRBJ2-1,once,16,TGTGCCAGTAGTATTGGGGGACTAGGGGTAAGCAATGAGCAGTTCTTC,CASSIGGLGVSNEQFF
TRBV13,.,TRBJ1-3,few,16,TGTGCCAGCAGCTTAGATGGGGGAGGATCTGGAAACACCATATATTTT,CASSLDGGGSGNTIYF
TRBV18,.,TRBJ2-3,.,14,TGTGCCAGCTCACCTCCTAGCGCGGCCCTTACGCAGTATTTT,CASSPPSAALTQYF
TRBV29-1,.,TRBJ2-1,.,14,TGCAGCGTTGTGGCGGGACAGCTATACAATGAGCAGTTCTTC,CSVVAGQLYNEQFF
TRBV28,TRBD1,TRBJ2-1,few,12,TGTGCCAGCAGTTCAGCAGACAGGGACCGGTTCTTC,CASSSADRDRFF
TRBV29-1,TRBD1,TRBJ1-5,.,12,TGCAGCGTTGGGGACAGTAATCAGCCCCAGCATTTT,CSVGDSNQPQHF
TRBV5-4,TRBD2,TRBJ2-7,.,17,TGTGCCAGCAGCTTGGATTCCCGCCGGACTAGCTCCGGCGAGCAGTACTTC,CASSLDSRRTSSGEQYF
TRBV10-2,TRBD2,TRBJ2-7,.,14,TGCGCCAGCAGTGAGTCGGCGGGAGACTACGAGCAGTACTTC,CASSESAGDYEQYF
TRBV7-9,TRBD1,TRBJ2-3,.,14,TGTGCCAGCAGCTTCGACAGGGCGGCAGATACGCAGTATTTT,CASSFDRAADTQYF
TRBV9,.,TRBJ2-1,.,14,TGTGCCAGCAGCACCTCGACTGGATACAATGAGCAGTTCTTC,CASSTSTGYNEQFF
TRBV7-6,TRBD1,TRBJ2-1,.,15,TGTGCCAGCAGCTCACCGGGACAGGGAAGCAATGAGCAGTTCTTC,CASSSPGQGSNEQFF
TRBV18,.,TRBJ2-6,.,18,TGTGCCAGCTCACTACTACAGGGTCCCTACTCTGGGGCCAACGTCCTGACTTTC,CASSLLQGPYSGANVLTF
TRBV28,.,TRBJ2-5,.,10,TGTGCCAGCGGAGAAGAGACCCAGTACTTC,CASGEETQYF
TRBV19,.,TRBJ2-3,.,13,TGTGCCAGTCGTCCAGGGAGCACAGATACGCAGTATTTT,CASRPGSTDTQYF
TRBV2,.,TRBJ2-7,once,13,TGTGCCAGCAGCCTGACAGGCCCCAACGAGCAGTACTTC,CASSLTGPNEQYF
TRBV5-6,TRBD1,TRBJ1-4,.,18,TGTGCCAGCAACCTTTCCGGGACGACAGGGGCCGGAGGGGAAAAACTGTTTTTT,CASNLSGTTGAGGEKLFF
TRBV6-6,TRBD2,TRBJ2-7,.,14,TGTGCCAGCAGTCTCCCTAGCGGGGGGGCTGAGCAGTACTTC,CASSLPSGGAEQYF
TRBV19,TRBD1,TRBJ1-2,.,17,TGTGCCAGTAGTAGACAGGGGACAACCAACATTAACTATGGCTACACCTTC,CASSRQGTTNINYGYTF
TRBV29-1,TRBD2,TRBJ2-3,.,15,TGCAGCGTTGAAGGCCGGACTAGCGGGAAGGATACGCAGTATTTT,CSVEGRTSGKDTQYF
TRBV3-1/TRBV3-2,.,TRBJ2-5,.,14,TGTGCCAGCAGCCAGGTGGGGGCCGGGGAGACCCAGTACTTC,CASSQVGAGETQYF
TRBV15,.,TRBJ1-2,.,13,TGTGCCACCAGCCCCACAGGGATGGATGGCTACACCTTC,CATSPTGMDGYTF
TRBV18,TRBD1,TRBJ1-4,few,14,TGTGCCAGCTCATCCGGGACAGGGCATGAAAAACTGTTTTTT,CASSSGTGHEKLFF
TRBV28,.,TRBJ1-4,.,14,TGTGCCAGCAGTTCATCCAGTCACCCACCCAAACTGTTTTTT,CASSSSSHPPKLFF
TRBV11-2,TRBD1,TRBJ1-1,.,15,TGTGCCAGCAGCTTACGGGGACAGTCTAACACTGAAGCTTTCTTT,CASSLRGQSNTEAFF
TRBV7-7,TRBD2,TRBJ2-1,.,15,TGTGCCAGCAGCTTAACTGCGGGAGTAAACGGTGAGCAGTTCTTC,CASSLTAGVNGEQFF
TRBV7-2,TRBD2,TRBJ2-7,.,16,TGTGCCAGCAGCCCCCAAGCGGGAGGTCCTACCTACGAGCAGTACTTC,CASSPQAGGPTYEQYF
TRBV2,.,TRBJ2-6,few,16,TGTGCCAGCAAGGAGCGGGCGGGCTCTGGGGCCAACGTCCTGACTTTC,CASKERAGSGANVLTF
TRBV5-4,.,TRBJ2-1,.,15,TGTGCCAGCAGCCTAGGATCCCCTACCTACAATGAGCAGTTCTTC,CASSLGSPTYNEQFF
TRBV28,TRBD1,TRBJ1-1,.,13,TGTGCCAGCAGTGGACAGGGGTACACTGAAGCTTTCTTT,CASSGQGYTEAFF
TRBV19,.,TRBJ1-5,.,14,TGTGCCAGTAGTACAGATTATAGCAATCAGCCCCAGCATTTT,CASSTDYSNQPQHF
TRBV20-1,TRBD1,TRBJ2-3,few,14,TGCAGTGCTAGTCAGGGGGCGGGCACAGATACGCAGTATTTT,CSASQGAGTDTQYF
TRBV4-3,.,TRBJ2-2,.,17,TGCGCCAGCAGCCAAGCGAGAACGGGAGCATACACCGGGGAGCTGTTTTTT,CASSQARTGAYTGELFF
TRBV4-1,.,TRBJ2-1,.,12,TGCGCCAGCAGCCAGTTTAACAATGAGCAGTTCTTC,CASSQFNNEQFF
TRBV18,.,TRBJ2-4,.,16,TGTGCCAGCTCACTGATTCCACCAGGGGGGAAAAACATTCAGTACTTC,CASSLIPPGGKNIQYF
TRBV3-1/TRBV3-2,.,TRBJ2-1,.,16,TGTGCCAGCAGCCAAGGTCGGGGAACCTCCTACAATGAGCAGTTCTTC,CASSQGRGTSYNEQFF
TRBV6-6,.,TRBJ2-3,.,16,TGTGCCAGCAGTAGACCTAGCGTAGGGAGCACAGATACGCAGTATTTT,CASSRPSVGSTDTQYF
TRBV27,.,TRBJ1-1,few,14,TGTGCCAGCAGTTTGGGACTGATGAACACTGAAGCTTTCTTT,CASSLGLMNTEAFF
TRBV7-8,.,TRBJ2-5,once,13,TGTGCCAGCAGCTTAGTTCCCTCGGAGACCCAGTACTTC,CASSLVPSETQYF
TRBV28,TRBD2,TRBJ2-1,.,15,TGTGCCAGCAGCTTTCTAGCGGGAGGGAGGAATGAGCAGTTCTTC,CASSFLAGGRNEQFF
TRBV7-3,.,TRBJ1-2,.,15,TGTGCCAGCAGCCCCGGGGCGGGGGCGAACTATGGCTACACCTTC,CASSPGAGANYGYTF